This T cell receptor beta chain was retrieved from a study of blood T cell repertoires in COVID-19. About the study: Whether acute or convalescent, the COVID-19 samples came from the United States, Italy and Spain. T cells, B-cell-depleted T cells, or PBMCs supplied cDNA or gDNA.

CDR1 is LGHDT, CDR2 YNNKEL, per germline (reference sequence). The trim removed 4 bases at V and 6 bases at J, leaving 5 bases unmatched. The CDR3 consists of 14 residues. Under the authors' procedure: Reference gene primer amplification yielded estimated nucleated cell counts. The table came from immunoSEQ multiplex PCR; TCRdb's copy has only in-frame clones and leaves some out. The V and J calls and clone size are taken from that table; D and trimming were inferred from the DNA. The repertoire includes fewer than 200,000 clones, 65% to 85% of them detected once, and roughly 9.2% sits in the top ten.

Input material: peripheral blood. The chain is built from TRBV3-1 (or the pseudogene TRBV3-2) and TRBJ1-2; 10 nucleotides align to TRBD1. The TCR comes from a woman aged 80 or over with active or convalescent COVID-19. CDR3: CASSPRQGADGYTF. CDR3 DNA: TGTGCCAGCAGCCCCAGACAGGGGGCGGATGGCTACACCTTC.